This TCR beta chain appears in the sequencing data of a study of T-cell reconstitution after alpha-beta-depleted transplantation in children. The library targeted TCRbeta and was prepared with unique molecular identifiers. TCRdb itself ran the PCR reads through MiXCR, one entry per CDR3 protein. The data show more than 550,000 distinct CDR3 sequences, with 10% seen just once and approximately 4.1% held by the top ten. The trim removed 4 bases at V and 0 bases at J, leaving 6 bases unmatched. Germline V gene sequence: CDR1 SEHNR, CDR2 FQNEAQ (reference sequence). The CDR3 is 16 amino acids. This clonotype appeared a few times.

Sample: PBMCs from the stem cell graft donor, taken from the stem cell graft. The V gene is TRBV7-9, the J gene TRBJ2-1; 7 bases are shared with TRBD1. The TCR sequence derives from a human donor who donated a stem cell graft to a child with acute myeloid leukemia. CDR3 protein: CASSSTGDLSYNEQFF. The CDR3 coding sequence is TGTGCCAGCAGCTCCACAGGGGACCTCTCCTACAATGAGCAGTTCTTC.